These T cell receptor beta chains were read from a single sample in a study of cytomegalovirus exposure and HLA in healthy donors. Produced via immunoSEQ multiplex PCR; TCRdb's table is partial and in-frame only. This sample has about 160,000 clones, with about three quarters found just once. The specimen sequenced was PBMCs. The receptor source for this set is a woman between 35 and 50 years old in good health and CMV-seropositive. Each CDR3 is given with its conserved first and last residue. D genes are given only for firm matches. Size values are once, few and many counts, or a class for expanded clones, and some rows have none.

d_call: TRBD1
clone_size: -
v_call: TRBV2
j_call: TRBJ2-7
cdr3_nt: TGTGCCAGCAGCCAACAGGGGGCTGGCCTAGAGCAGTACTTC
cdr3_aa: CASSQQGAGLEQYF

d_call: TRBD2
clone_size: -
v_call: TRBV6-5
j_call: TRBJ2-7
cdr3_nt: TGTGCCAGCAGCCTCAGGACTAGCGGGAGCTACGAGCAGTACTTC
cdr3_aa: CASSLRTSGSYEQYF

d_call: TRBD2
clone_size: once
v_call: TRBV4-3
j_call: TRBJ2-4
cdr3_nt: TGCGCCAGCAGCCAAGAATTAGGGCGGGAGACGAAATTAGCCAAAAACATTCAGTACTTC
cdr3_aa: CASSQELGRETKLAKNIQYF

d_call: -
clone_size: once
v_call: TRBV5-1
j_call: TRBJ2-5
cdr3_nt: TGCGCCAGCAGCCCCGGCGGGACAGCCTTCCAAGAGACCCAGTACTTC
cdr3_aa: CASSPGGTAFQETQYF

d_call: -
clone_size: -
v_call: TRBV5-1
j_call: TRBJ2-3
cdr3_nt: TGCGCCAGCAGCTTACAGGCTTCTAGCACAGATACGCAGTATTTT
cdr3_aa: CASSLQASSTDTQYF

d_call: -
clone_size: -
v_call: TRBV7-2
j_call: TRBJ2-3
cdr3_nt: TGTGCCAGCAGCCCCCATACAGATACGCAGTATTTT
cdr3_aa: CASSPHTDTQYF

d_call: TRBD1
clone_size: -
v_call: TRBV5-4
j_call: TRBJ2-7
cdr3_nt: TGTGCCAGCAGCTCAAAGGACAGGGGTGACGACGAGCAGTACTTC
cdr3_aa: CASSSKDRGDDEQYF

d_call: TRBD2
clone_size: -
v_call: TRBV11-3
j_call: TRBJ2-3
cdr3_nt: TGTGCCAGCAGCCCTGGACTAGCGGGAGCGAAAGATACGCAGTATTTT
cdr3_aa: CASSPGLAGAKDTQYF

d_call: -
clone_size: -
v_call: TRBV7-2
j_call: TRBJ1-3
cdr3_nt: TGTGCCAGCAGCTTAGCGAGGGAAGGAAACACCATATATTTT
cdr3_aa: CASSLAREGNTIYF

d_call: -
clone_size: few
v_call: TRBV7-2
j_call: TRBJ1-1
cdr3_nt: TGTGCCAGCAGCTTAGCGTACGGGAGGAACACTGAAGCTTTCTTT
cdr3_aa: CASSLAYGRNTEAFF

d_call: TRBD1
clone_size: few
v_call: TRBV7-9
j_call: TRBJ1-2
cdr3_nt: TGTGCCAGCAGCTTAGAGGGGACAGGGATCTATGGCTACACCTTC
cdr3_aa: CASSLEGTGIYGYTF

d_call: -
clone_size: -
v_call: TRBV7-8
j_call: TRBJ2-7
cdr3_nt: TGTGCCAGCAGCTTAGCGCCCACAGGGTCATCCCACGAGCAGTACTTC
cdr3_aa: CASSLAPTGSSHEQYF

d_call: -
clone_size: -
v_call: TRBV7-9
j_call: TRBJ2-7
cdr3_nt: TGTGCCAGCAGCTTCCCTACGACAGCCGAGCAGTACTTC
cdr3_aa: CASSFPTTAEQYF

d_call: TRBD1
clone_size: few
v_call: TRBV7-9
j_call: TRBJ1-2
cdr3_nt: TGTGCCAGCAGCCGATCGGGACAGAATGGCTACACCTTC
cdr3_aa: CASSRSGQNGYTF

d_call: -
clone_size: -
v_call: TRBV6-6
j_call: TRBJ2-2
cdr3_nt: TGTGCCAGCAGTTCGAACGGGGCCGGGGAGCTGTTTTTT
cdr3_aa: CASSSNGAGELFF

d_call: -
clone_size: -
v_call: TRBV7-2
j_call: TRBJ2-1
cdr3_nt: TGTGCCAGCAGGCAAGCCGGGAGCTCCTACAATGAGCAGTTCTTC
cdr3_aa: CASRQAGSSYNEQFF

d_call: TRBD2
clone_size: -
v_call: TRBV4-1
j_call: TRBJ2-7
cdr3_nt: TGCGCCAGCAGCGCGAGGACTAGCGGGACCTACGAGCAGTACTTC
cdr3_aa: CASSARTSGTYEQYF

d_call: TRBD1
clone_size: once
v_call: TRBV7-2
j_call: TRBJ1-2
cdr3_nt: TGTGCCAGCAGCCAGGGGGCTAACTATGGCTACACCTTC
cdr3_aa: CASSQGANYGYTF

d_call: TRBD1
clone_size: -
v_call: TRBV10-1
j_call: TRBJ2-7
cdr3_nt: TGCGCCAGCAGTGAGAACAGGGGCTTCGACGAGCAGTACTTC
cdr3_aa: CASSENRGFDEQYF

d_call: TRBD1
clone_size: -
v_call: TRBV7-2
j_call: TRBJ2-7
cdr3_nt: TGTGCCAGCAGCTTAGGACAGGGAAGTAATTACGAGCAGTACTTC
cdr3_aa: CASSLGQGSNYEQYF

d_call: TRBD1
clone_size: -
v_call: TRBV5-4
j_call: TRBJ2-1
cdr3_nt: TGTGCCAGCAGCCCTGCCCGAACAGGGGGGTACAATGAGCAGTTCTTC
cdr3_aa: CASSPARTGGYNEQFF

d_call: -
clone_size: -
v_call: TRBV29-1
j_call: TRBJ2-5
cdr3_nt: TGCAGCGCCGCGACTCCCTCCGGGACCCAGTACTTC
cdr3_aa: CSAATPSGTQYF

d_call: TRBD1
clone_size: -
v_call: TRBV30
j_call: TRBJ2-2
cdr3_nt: TGTGCCTGGAGTGCCCCCGACAGGGATGTCGGGGAGCTGTTTTTT
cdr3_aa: CAWSAPDRDVGELFF

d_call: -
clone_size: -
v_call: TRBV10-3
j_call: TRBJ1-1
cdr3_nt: TGTGCCATCAGTGGAGAGGGTGTCGCTGAAGCTTTCTTT
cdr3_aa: CAISGEGVAEAFF

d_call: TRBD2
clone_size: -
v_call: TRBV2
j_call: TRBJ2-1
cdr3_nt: TGTGCCAGCAGGGAAGGTAGACTAGCGGTTAACAATGAGCAGTTCTTC
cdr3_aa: CASREGRLAVNNEQFF

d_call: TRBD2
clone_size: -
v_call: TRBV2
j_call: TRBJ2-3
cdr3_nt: TGTGCCAGCAGTGCTAGCGGGGGGGACACAGATACGCAGTATTTT
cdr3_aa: CASSASGGDTDTQYF

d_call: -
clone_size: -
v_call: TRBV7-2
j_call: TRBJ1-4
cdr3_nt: TGTGCCAGCAGCCAAGCGACGGCGAATGAAAAACTGTTTTTT
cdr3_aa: CASSQATANEKLFF

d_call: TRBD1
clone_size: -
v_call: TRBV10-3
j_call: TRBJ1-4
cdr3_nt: TGTGCCATCGGCCAAGCAGGGGGTGAAAAACTGTTTTTT
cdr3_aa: CAIGQAGGEKLFF

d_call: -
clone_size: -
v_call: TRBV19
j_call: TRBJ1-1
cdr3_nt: TGTGCCAGTAGTGTTCCTTCGGGGGGAGCTGAAGCTTTCTTT
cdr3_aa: CASSVPSGGAEAFF

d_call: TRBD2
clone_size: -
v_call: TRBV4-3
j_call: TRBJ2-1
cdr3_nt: TGCGCCAGCAGCCAAGAAGTCGCGACTAGCGGACGTAGAAATGAGCAGTTCTTC
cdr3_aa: CASSQEVATSGRRNEQFF

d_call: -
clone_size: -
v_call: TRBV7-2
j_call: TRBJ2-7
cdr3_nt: TGTGCCAGCAGCTCGTACGGTTACGAGCAGTACTTC
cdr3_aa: CASSSYGYEQYF

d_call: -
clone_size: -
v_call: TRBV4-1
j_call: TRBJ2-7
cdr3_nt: TGCGCCAGCAGCCAAGAACACTATACTCACTACGAGCAGTACTTC
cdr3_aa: CASSQEHYTHYEQYF

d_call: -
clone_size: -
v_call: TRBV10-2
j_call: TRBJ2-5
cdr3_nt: TGCGCCAGCAGTGCCGGGACTGCTGAGGAGACCCAGTACTTC
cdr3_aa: CASSAGTAEETQYF

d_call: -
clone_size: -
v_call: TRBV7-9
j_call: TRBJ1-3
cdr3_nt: TGTGCCAGCAGTCCCGCAGGGGAAGGAAACACCATATATTTT
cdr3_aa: CASSPAGEGNTIYF

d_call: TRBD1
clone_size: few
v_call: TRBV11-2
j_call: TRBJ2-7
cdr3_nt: TGTGCCAGCAGCTTAGAGACAGGGGATACCTACGAGCAGTACTTC
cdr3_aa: CASSLETGDTYEQYF

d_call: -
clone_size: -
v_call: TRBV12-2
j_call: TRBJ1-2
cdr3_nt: TGTGCAAGTCGCTTAGCTGGACAGGGAAGGAGCTATGGCTACACCTTC
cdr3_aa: CASRLAGQGRSYGYTF

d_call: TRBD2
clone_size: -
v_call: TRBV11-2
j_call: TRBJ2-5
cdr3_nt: TGTGCCAGCAGCGGGACTAGCGGCCTCCAAGGGACCCAGTACTTC
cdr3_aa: CASSGTSGLQGTQYF

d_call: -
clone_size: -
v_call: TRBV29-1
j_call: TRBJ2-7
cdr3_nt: TGCAGCGTTACAACTAACTACGAGCAGTACTTC
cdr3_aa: CSVTTNYEQYF

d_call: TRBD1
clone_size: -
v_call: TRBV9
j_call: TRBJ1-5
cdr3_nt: TGTGCCAGCAGCGAGGGACAGTTGATGAATCAGCCCCAGCATTTT
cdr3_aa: CASSEGQLMNQPQHF

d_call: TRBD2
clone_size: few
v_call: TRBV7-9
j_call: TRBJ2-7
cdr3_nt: TGTGCCAGCAGCTTAGAACTAGCGGGAACCTACGAGCAGTACTTC
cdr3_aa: CASSLELAGTYEQYF

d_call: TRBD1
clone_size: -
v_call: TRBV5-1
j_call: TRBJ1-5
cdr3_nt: TGCGCCAGCAGCCGCGAAGGACAGGGCAATCAGCCCCAGCATTTT
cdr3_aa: CASSREGQGNQPQHF

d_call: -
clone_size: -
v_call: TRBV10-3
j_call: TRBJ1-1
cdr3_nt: TGTGCCATCAGTGAGTGGGGCATGAACACTGAAGCTTTCTTT
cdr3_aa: CAISEWGMNTEAFF

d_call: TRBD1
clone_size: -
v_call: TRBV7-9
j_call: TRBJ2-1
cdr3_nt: TGTGCCAGCAGCTTTGGACAGGGCTACTACAATGAGCAGTTCTTC
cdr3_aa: CASSFGQGYYNEQFF

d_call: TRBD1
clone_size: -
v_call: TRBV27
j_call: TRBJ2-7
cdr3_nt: TGTGCCAGCAGTTCCGGGACAGCTTATTACGAGCAGTACTTC
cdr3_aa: CASSSGTAYYEQYF

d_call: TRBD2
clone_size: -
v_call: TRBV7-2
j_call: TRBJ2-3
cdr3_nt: TGTGCCAGCAGACTGACTAGCGGGGCCCCAGATACGCAGTATTTT
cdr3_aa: CASRLTSGAPDTQYF

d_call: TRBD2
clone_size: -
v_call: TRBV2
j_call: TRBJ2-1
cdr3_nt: TGTGCCAGCAGTGACTCGGGGCTAGCGGGAGGGCCGGGGAATGAGCAGTTCTTC
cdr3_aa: CASSDSGLAGGPGNEQFF

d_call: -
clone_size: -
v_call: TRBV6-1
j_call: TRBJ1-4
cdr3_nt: TGTGCCAGCAGTGCCAGCCGGGGATTAAATGAAAAACTGTTTTTT
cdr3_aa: CASSASRGLNEKLFF

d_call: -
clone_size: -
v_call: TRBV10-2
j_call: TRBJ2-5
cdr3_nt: TGCGCCAGCAGTGAGTCGACGGAGGGCCAGTACTTC
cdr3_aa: CASSESTEGQYF

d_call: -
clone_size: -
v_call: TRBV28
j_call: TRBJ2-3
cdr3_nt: TGTGCCAGCAGTTTAGGGAGCGGGACAGATACGCAGTATTTT
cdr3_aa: CASSLGSGTDTQYF

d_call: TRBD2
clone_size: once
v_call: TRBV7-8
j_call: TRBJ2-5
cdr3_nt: TGTGCCAGCAGCTTAGTGACTAGCGGAGGGCGGGAGACCCAGTACTTC
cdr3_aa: CASSLVTSGGRETQYF